These 17 T cell receptor beta chains share one sample of origin, sequenced in a study of T cells in Graves' hyperthyroidism and ophthalmopathy. TCR beta CDR3 regions were amplified from RNA transcripts. HTBI primers drove first-round RT-PCR of the TCR CDR3. TCRdb reprocessed the multiplex PCR reads with MiXCR, giving one entry per CDR3 protein. The repertoire consists of 470,000 or so distinct CDR3 sequences, with less than 25% occurring once and the leading ten covering more than 25%. Input material: blood. The origin of the receptors is a man between 18 and 29 years old with Graves' hyperthyroidism.

This clonotype came up many times. This chain connects TRBV10-3 to TRBJ1-2, with D possibly being TRBD1 (5 bases). V was shortened by 0 bases and J by 2 bases, with 7 bases between the two germline ends. The CDR3 runs 14 residues. CDR1 ENHRY and CDR2 SYGVKD come from the germline V gene. This chain's CDR3 is CAISESRQNYGYTF. Here the CDR3 DNA reads TGTGCCATCAGTGAGTCGCGACAGAACTATGGCTACACCTTC.

This clonotype was picked up many times. V gene TRBV5-1 combines with J gene TRBJ1-2; 7 nucleotides align to TRBD1. The length of the CDR3 is 14 residues. Losses at the gene ends were 2 bases for V and 4 bases for J; bases not matched to a gene: 5. Per germline, CDR1 SGHRS and CDR2 YFSETQ. The CDR3, as DNA: TGCGCCAGCAGCTTCCGACAGGGAGGCTATGGCTACACCTTC. It translates to CASSFRQGGYGYTF.

A word on this clonotype: An end of the junction does not agree with germline; a read error may underlie this. As DNA, the CDR3 is TGTGCCAGCAGCGAAGGGCCAACCTACGAGCAGTGCTTC. Amino acids: CASSEGPTYEQCF. The genes are TRBV5-4 and TRBJ2-7; D remains unclear. The CDR3 extends over 13 amino acids. Per germline, CDR1 SGHNT and CDR2 YYREEE (reference sequence).

This clonotype has a handful of counts. The rearrangement joins TRBV2 to TRBJ2-7, with D tentatively TRBD1 (6 bases). Trimming removed 5 bases at V and 3 bases at J, with 14 bases between. This CDR3 contains 14 residues. Germline V gene data show CDR1 as SNHLY and CDR2 as FYNNEI. The CDR3 bases are TGTGCCAGCAGTTCGGCAGGGGCTAGCTACGAGCAGTACTTC. Amino acids: CASSSAGASYEQYF.

This chain uses TRBV12-3 or TRBV12-4 with TRBJ2-3; TRBD2 aligns across 12 bases. Trimming cost V 6 bases and J 8 bases; bases outside gene matches: 6. This CDR3 has 14 residues. The CDR3 DNA follows: TGTGCCAGCAGCCAACTAGCGGGGGGCACTACGCAGTATTTT. Protein product: CASSQLAGGTTQYF.

This clonotype was seen a few times. The genes are TRBV5-1 and TRBJ1-2; D gene ambiguous. V was trimmed by 0 bases and J by 1 base, leaving 7 bases between them. CDR1 and CDR2 from the germline V gene are SGHRS and YFSETQ. The CDR3 sequence is 14 residues long. CDR3 in DNA: TGCGCCAGCAGCTTGGACAGAATTAACTATGGCTACACCTTC. Residues: CASSLDRINYGYTF.

Many counts were recorded for this clonotype. The V call is TRBV5-1, the J call TRBJ1-3, with 7 bases that match TRBD1. V trimming: 2 bases; J trimming: 2 bases; junction bases outside the gene matches: 4. CDR1 SGHRS and CDR2 YFSETQ come from the germline V gene. The CDR3 contains 15 residues. CDR3 coding DNA: TGCGCCAGCAGCTTTCAAACAGGGGCTGGAAACACCATATATTTT. This encodes CASSFQTGAGNTIYF.

The chain carries TRBV6-5 and TRBJ2-5; D tentatively reads TRBD1 or TRBD2 (5 bases each). The CDR3 sequence is 13 residues long. V was shortened by 4 bases and J by 3 bases, with 9 bases between the two germline ends. Germline V CDR1 and CDR2: MNHEY, SVGAGI. The CDR3 bases are TGTGCCAGCAGTTCCGGGACCGAAGAGACCCAGTACTTC. This gives the protein CASSSGTEETQYF.

The chain has TRBV19 and TRBJ1-2, with TRBD1 as a possible D gene (6 bases). In germline, CDR1 is LNHDA, CDR2 SQIVND (reference sequence). The CDR3 is 12 residues long. V lost 3 bases and J lost 7, with 9 bases in between. As DNA, the CDR3 is TGTGCCAGTAGTATTGAGGGGGTTGGCTACACCTTC. Its protein product is CASSIEGVGYTF. Full variable domain (outside the CDR3, taken from reference TRBV19 and TRBJ1-2): DGGITQSPKYLFRKEGQNVTLSCEQNLNHDAMYWYRQDPGQGLRLIYYSQIVNDFQKGDIAEGYSVSREKKESFPLTVTSAQKNPTAFYLCASSIEGVGYTFGSGTRLTVV.

This clonotype came up many times. The chain combines TRBV24-1 with TRBJ1-2; 7 bases are a match to TRBD1. V trimming: 3 bases; J trimming: 4 bases; junction bases outside the gene matches: 4. The CDR3 contains 14 residues. CDR1 is KGHDR and CDR2 is SFDVKD in the germline V gene. In nucleotides, the CDR3 is TGTGCCACCAGTGATAGCGACAGGGTCTATGGCTACACCTTC. Residues: CATSDSDRVYGYTF.

The V and J genes are TRBV28 and TRBJ2-5; weak D call: TRBD1 (6 bases). The germline CDR1 and CDR2 sequences are MDHEN and SYDVKM. CDR3 size: 13 residues. Trimming stripped 4 bases from V and 4 bases from J, with 10 bases between. The CDR3: CASSSPTGETQYF. In DNA form, the CDR3 reads TGTGCCAGCAGTTCACCGACAGGAGAGACCCAGTACTTC.

The table lists this clonotype with a few counts. V gene TRBV2 combines with J gene TRBJ1-2; 12 bases match TRBD1. The germline CDR1 and CDR2 sequences are SNHLY and FYNNEI. Trimming at V came to 0 bases and at J to 8 bases, leaving 10 bases not matched to a gene. CDR3 length equals 17 residues. This chain's CDR3 is CASSEALGQGAIGGYTF. CDR3 coding DNA: TGTGCCAGCAGTGAAGCCCTGGGACAGGGGGCGATAGGGGGCTACACCTTC.

With regard to this clonotype: This may be a read error: a much more frequent sequence differs by one nucleotide. The rearrangement joins TRBV4-2 to TRBJ1-3; D ambiguous. This CDR3 contains 14 residues. Trimming removed 1 base from V and 1 base from J, with 5 bases in between. Germline CDR1 LGHNA, CDR2 YNFKEQ. CDR3 protein: CASSQAGSGNTIYF. CDR3 nucleotides: TGTGCCAGCAGCCAAGCTGGATCTGGAAACACCATATATTTT.

The chain recombines TRBV19 with TRBJ1-5; tentatively, D is TRBD1 (5 bases). The germline V and J ends were trimmed by 9 bases and 0 bases, with 12 bases remaining between them. CDR1 is LNHDA and CDR2 is SQIVND in the germline V gene (reference sequence). The CDR3 is made up of 14 amino acids. CDR3 residues: CASRDFNSNQPQHF. The CDR3 region has the DNA TGTGCCAGCCGGGACTTCAATAGCAATCAGCCCCAGCATTTT.

This clonotype was seen a handful of times. The chain recombines TRBV19 with TRBJ2-7; TRBD1 matches at 9 bases. There are 15 residues in the CDR3. Germline V gives CDR1 LNHDA, CDR2 SQIVND (reference sequence). Losses at the gene ends were 6 bases for V and 3 bases for J; bases not matched to a gene: 9. DNA of the CDR3: TGTGCCAGTAGATTTTCCGGGACAGGGTTCTACGAGCAGTACTTC. Its protein product is CASRFSGTGFYEQYF.

This clonotype was seen ten or more times. V usage is TRBV6-1 and J usage is TRBJ2-2; D not resolved. Per germline, CDR1 MNHNS and CDR2 SASEGT. Trimming pared 8 bases from V and 7 bases from J, leaving 11 bases between. CDR3 size: 12 residues. Here the CDR3 reads CASAKSDGELFF. The CDR3 nucleotides read TGTGCCAGCGCGAAGAGTGACGGGGAGCTGTTTTTT.

Comment on this clonotype: No conserved phenylalanine or tryptophan is present at the end of the CDR3, so a read error is the likely explanation. The CDR3 nucleotides are TGTGCCAGCAGCTTCCGACAGGGCTCTGGAAACACCATATATTTG. Its protein product is CASSFRQGSGNTIYL. The chain combines TRBV11-2 with TRBJ1-3, with 7 bases aligning to TRBD1. Per germline, CDR1 SGHAT and CDR2 FQNNGV. The V gene end was trimmed by 3 bases and the J gene end by 0 bases; junction bases not matched to a gene: 2. The CDR3 loop spans 15 amino acids.